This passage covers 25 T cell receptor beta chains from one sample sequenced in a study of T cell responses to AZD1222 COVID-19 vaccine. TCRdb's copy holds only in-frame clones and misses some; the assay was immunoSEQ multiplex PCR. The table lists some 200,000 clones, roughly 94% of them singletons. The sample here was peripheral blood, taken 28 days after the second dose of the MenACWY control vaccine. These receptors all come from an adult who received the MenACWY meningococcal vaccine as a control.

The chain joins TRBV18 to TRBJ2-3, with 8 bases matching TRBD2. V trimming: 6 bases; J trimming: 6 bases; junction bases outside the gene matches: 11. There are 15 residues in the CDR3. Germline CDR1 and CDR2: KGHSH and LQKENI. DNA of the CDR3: TGTGCCAGCTCGCTTGTAGCGGGGTCCGGGGATACGCAGTATTTT. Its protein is CASSLVAGSGDTQYF.

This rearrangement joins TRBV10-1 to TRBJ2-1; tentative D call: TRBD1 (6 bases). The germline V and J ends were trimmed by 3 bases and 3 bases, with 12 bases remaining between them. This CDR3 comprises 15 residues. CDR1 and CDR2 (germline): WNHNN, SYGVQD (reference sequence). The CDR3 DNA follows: TGCGCCAGCAGTGACCCGGACAGCTTCTACAATGAGCAGTTCTTC. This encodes CASSDPDSFYNEQFF.

CDR3 region: CASSQVLGERGFDEQYF. The CDR3 DNA sequence: TGCGCCAGCAGCCAAGTGCTCGGGGAGCGGGGATTCGACGAGCAGTACTTC. The chain links TRBV4-1 to TRBJ2-7, with 7 bases fitting TRBD2. Looked up from germline, CDR1 is MGHRA and CDR2 is YSYEKL. The V gene end was trimmed by 1 base and the J gene end by 5 bases; junction bases not matched to a gene: 14. The CDR3 spans 17 residues.

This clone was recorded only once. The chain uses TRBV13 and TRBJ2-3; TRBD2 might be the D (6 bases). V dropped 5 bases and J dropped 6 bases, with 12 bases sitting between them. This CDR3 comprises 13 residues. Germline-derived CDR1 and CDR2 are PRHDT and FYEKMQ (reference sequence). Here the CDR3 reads CASSTGLADTQYF. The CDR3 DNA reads TGTGCCAGCAGCACCGGGCTAGCGGATACGCAGTATTTT.

CDR3 region: CASSQDRRGIQYF. In DNA, the CDR3 is TGTGCCAGCAGCCAAGACAGGAGGGGCATTCAGTACTTC. This chain connects TRBV3-1 (or the pseudogene TRBV3-2) to TRBJ2-4; tentatively, D is TRBD2 (6 bases). Germline V gives CDR1 LGHDT, CDR2 YNNKEL (reference sequence). With 0 bases removed from V and 9 bases from J, the gap between germline ends came to 9 bases. The CDR3 has 13 amino acids.

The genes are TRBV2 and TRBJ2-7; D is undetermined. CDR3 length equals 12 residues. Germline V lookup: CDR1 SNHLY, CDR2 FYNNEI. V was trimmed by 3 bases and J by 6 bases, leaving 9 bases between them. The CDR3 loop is CASSELASEQYF. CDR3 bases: TGTGCCAGCAGTGAGTTAGCCTCCGAGCAGTACTTC. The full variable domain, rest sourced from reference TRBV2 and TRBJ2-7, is EPEVTQTPSHQVTQMGQEVILRCVPISNHLYFYWYRQILGQKVEFLVSFYNNEISEKSEIFDDQFSVERPDGSNFTLKIRSTKLEDSAMYFCASSELASEQYFGPGTRLTVT.

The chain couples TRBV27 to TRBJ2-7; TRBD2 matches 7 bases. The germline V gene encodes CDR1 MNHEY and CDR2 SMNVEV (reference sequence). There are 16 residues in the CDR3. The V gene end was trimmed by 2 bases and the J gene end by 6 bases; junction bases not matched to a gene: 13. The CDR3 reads CASSLDRAGVGSEQYF. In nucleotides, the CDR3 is TGTGCCAGCAGTTTAGATCGGGCGGGAGTCGGCTCCGAGCAGTACTTC.

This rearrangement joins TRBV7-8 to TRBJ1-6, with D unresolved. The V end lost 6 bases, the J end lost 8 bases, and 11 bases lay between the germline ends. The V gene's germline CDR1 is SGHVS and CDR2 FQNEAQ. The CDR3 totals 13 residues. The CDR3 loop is CASREGLDSPLHF. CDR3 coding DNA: TGTGCCAGCAGAGAAGGGTTGGATTCACCCCTCCACTTT.

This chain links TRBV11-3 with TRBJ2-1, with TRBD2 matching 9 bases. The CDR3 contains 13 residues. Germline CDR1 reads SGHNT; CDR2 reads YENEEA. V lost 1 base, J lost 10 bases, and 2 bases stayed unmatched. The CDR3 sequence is CASSLVAGGEQFF. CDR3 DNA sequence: TGTGCCAGCAGCTTAGTTGCGGGAGGGGAGCAGTTCTTC.

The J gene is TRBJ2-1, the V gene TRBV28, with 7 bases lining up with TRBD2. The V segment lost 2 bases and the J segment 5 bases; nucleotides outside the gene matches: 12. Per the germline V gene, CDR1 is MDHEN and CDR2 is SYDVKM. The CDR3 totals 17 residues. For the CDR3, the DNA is TGTGCCAGCAGTTTACCCGGTGCTAGCGGTCCCGACAATGAGCAGTTCTTC. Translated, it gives CASSLPGASGPDNEQFF.

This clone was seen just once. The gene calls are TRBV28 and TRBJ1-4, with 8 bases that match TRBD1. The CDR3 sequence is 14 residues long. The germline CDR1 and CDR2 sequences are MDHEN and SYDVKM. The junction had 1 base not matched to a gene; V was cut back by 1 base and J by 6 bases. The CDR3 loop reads CASSLLDRDEKLFF. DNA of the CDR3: TGTGCCAGCAGTTTATTGGACAGGGATGAAAAACTGTTTTTT.

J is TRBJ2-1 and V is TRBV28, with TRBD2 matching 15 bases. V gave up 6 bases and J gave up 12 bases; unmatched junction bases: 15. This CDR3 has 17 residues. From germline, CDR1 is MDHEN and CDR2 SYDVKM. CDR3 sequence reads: CASSLQNRTSGRAWQFF. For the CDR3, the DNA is TGTGCCAGCAGCTTACAAAACCGGACTAGCGGGAGGGCTTGGCAGTTCTTC.

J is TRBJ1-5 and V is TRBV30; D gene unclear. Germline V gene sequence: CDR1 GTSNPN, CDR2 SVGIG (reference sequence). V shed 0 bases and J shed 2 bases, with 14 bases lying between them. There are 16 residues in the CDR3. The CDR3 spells CAWSVKGTLGNQPQHF. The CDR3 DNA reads TGTGCCTGGAGTGTAAAGGGCACCCTCGGCAATCAGCCCCAGCATTTT.

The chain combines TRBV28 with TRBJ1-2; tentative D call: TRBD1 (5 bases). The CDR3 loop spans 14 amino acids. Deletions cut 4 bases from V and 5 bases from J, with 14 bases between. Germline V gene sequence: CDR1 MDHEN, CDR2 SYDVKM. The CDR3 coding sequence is TGTGCCAGCAGTTGGGGGAGGTTTGGGTATGGCTACACCTTC. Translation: CASSWGRFGYGYTF.

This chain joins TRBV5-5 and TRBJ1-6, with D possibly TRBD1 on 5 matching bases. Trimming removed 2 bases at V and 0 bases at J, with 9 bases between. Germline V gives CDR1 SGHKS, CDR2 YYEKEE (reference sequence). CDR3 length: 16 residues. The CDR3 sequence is CASSLGAGSYNSPLHF. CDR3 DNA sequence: TGTGCCAGCAGCTTAGGGGCGGGCTCCTATAATTCACCCCTCCACTTT.

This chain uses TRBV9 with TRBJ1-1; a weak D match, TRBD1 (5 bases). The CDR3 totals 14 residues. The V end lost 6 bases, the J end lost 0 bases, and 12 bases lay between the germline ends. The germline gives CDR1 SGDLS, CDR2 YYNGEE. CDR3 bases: TGTGCCAGCAACCGAGCAGGGATGAACACTGAAGCTTTCTTT. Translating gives CASNRAGMNTEAFF.

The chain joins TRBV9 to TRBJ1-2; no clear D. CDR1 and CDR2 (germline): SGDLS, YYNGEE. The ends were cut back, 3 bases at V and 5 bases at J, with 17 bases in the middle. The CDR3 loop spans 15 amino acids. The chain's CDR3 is CASSGGLGPSYGYTF. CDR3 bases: TGTGCCAGCAGCGGAGGGCTAGGGCCTTCTTATGGCTACACCTTC.

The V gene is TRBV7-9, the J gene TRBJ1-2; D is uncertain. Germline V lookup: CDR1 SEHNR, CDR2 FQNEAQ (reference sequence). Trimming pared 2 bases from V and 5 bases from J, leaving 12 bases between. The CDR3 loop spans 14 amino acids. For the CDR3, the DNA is TGTGCCAGCAGCTTAAATGGGATGGCTTATGGCTACACCTTC. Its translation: CASSLNGMAYGYTF.

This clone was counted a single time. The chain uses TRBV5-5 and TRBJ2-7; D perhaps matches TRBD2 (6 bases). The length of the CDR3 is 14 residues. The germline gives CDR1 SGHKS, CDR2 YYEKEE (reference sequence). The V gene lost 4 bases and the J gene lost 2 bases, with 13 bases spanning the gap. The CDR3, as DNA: TGTGCCAGCAGCCCCAGGGCGGGGACCTACGAGCAGTACTTC. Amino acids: CASSPRAGTYEQYF. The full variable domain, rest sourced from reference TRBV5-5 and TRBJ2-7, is DAGVTQSPTHLIKTRGQQVTLRCSPISGHKSVSWYQQVLGQGPQFIFQYYEKEERGRGNFPDRFSARQFPNYSSELNVNALLLGDSALYLCASSPRAGTYEQYFGPGTRLTVT.

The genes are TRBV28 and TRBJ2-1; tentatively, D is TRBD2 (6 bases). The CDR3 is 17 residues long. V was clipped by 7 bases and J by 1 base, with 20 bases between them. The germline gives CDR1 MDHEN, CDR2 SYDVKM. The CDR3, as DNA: TGTGCCAGCACGATCACAGCAGGTGGGGGGTCCTACAATGAGCAGTTCTTC. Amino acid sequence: CASTITAGGGSYNEQFF.

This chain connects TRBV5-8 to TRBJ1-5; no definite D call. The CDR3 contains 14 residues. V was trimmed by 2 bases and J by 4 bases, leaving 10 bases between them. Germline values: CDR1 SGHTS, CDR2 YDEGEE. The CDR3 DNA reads TGTGCCAGCAGCTTTTTTCAAAGGAATCAGCCCCAGCATTTT. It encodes CASSFFQRNQPQHF. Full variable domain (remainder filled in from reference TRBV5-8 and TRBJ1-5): EAGVTQSPTHLIKTRGQQATLRCSPISGHTSVYWYQQALGLGLQFLLWYDEGEERNRGNFPPRFSGRQFPNYSSELNVNALELEDSALYLCASSFFQRNQPQHFGDGTRLSIL.

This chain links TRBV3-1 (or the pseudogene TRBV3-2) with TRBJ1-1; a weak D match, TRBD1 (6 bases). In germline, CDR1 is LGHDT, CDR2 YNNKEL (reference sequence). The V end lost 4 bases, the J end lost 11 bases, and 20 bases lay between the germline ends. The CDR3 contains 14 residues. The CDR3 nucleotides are TGTGCCAGCAGCCCTTTTGACAGGCCCTCTGTCGCTTTCTTT. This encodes CASSPFDRPSVAFF.

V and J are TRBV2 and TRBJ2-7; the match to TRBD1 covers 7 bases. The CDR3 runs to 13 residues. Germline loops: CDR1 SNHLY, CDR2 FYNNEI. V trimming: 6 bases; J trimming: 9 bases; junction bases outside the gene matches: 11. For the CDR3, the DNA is TGTGCCAGCAGCCTCGGGACAGTGGCGGTGCAGTACTTC. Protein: CASSLGTVAVQYF.

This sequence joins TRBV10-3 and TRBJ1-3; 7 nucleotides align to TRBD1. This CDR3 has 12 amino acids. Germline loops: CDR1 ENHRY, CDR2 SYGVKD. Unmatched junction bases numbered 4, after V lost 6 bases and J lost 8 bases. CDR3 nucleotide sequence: TGTGCCATCAGCGTTCAGGGGGACACCATATATTTT. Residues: CAISVQGDTIYF.

CDR3 in amino acids: CASSSQIGGTEAFF. CDR3 in DNA: TGTGCCAGCAGTTCACAGATCGGGGGCACTGAAGCTTTCTTT. V and J are TRBV27 and TRBJ1-1; a weak D match, TRBD1 (5 bases). The CDR3 sequence is 14 residues long. Deletions cut 4 bases from V and 4 bases from J, with 13 bases between. The germline gives CDR1 MNHEY, CDR2 SMNVEV (reference sequence).